This entry is about one TCR beta chain. Its antigen is currently not known. The sample holds no much larger clone one base away, and base qualities are not on file. Sequencing was performed on an Illumina HiSeq 2500. Quantitative 5'-RACE with molecular barcodes was the method used to prepare the TCR beta libraries. As for the original processing: A new computational method based on a probabilistic model of VDJ rearrangement was used to identify disease-linked TCR variants. TCRdb trimmed public reads at Q25 via fastp, called clones via MiXCR and kept in-frame beta chains. Identical CDR3 proteins give one entry, which carries the most common genes and DNA. TCRdb, not the original authors, processed these V and J calls. The sample table holds 400,000 or so distinct CDR3 sequences, of which 25% to 30% were seen once. Clones ranked in the top ten supply 0.75% to 0.9% of the sample. V has 4 bases trimmed and J has 10 bases trimmed; junction bases matching no gene number 9. The CDR3 covers 13 residues, taking in both the cysteine and the phenylalanine. The only DNA kept is the CDR3, 39 bases in frame from the first base. In the germline V gene, CDR1 corresponds to SGHDT and CDR2 to YYEEEE.

These data belong to a study of CD8 T cells in ankylosing spondylitis (dated by TCRdb to 2016 to 2017). The study in broad terms: T cell receptor beta repertoires were profiled in healthy donors and ankylosing spondylitis patients so that disease-linked TCR variants could be found. The full study cohort was made up of 25 ankylosing spondylitis patients and roughly 98 healthy donors. Peripheral blood was sampled, and synovial fluid was also collected from ankylosing spondylitis patients. The paper as a whole reports these results and caveats: The disease-linked clones were reported as significantly enriched in matched synovial fluid samples from ankylosing spondylitis patients. A CD8+ phenotype was shown by the disease-linked clones, which were found at relatively low frequencies in peripheral blood. Blood from ankylosing spondylitis patients appeared to be characterized by a TCR beta motif composed of roughly eight highly homologous amino acid variants. Some TCR beta motif variants had previously been reported in synovial fluid and blood of reactive arthritis patients, which suggested common disease-initiation mechanisms.

The TCR was taken from a male donor with ankylosing spondylitis. Sequencing input: blood, either unsorted or a sorted T cell fraction (not recorded which). The chain joins TRBV5-6 to TRBJ1-2, with 8 bases matching TRBD1. The nucleotide sequence reads TGTGCCAGCAGCCTGGTCCAGGGGGCATACTACACCTTC. This is translated as CASSLVQGAYYTF.